What follows are 26 T cell receptor beta chains derived from one specimen sequenced in a study of graft-versus-host responses after intestinal transplantation. No antigen has been identified for these receptors. Libraries were prepared by immunoSEQ multiplex PCR; TCRdb keeps only in-frame clonotypes and omits some of them. The sample lists 50,000 to 75,000 clones; over 90% were seen once. The sample in question was unstimulated CD8+ T cells sorted from spleen or lymph node cells, obtained before transplant. All receptors come from a human donor who was the organ donor for an intestinal transplant.

This chain uses TRBV27 with TRBJ2-7; 8 bases match TRBD2. Trimming cost V 7 bases and J 3 bases; bases outside gene matches: 8. Germline V CDR1 and CDR2: MNHEY, SMNVEV (reference sequence). The CDR3 extends over 14 amino acids. The CDR3 bases are TGTGCCAGCACCCAAGCGGGAGTTGGCTACGAGCAGTACTTC. Its protein product is CASTQAGVGYEQYF.

The chain links TRBV9 to TRBJ1-1, with 8 bases identical to TRBD1. CDR1 and CDR2 (germline): SGDLS, YYNGEE. Unmatched junction bases numbered 6, after V lost 2 bases and J lost 6 bases. The CDR3 loop spans 14 amino acids. The CDR3 spells CASSVSGGLAEAFF. In DNA form, the CDR3 reads TGTGCCAGCAGCGTTTCAGGGGGCTTGGCTGAAGCTTTCTTT. The full variable domain, completed using reference TRBV9 and TRBJ1-1, is DSGVTQTPKHLITATGQRVTLRCSPRSGDLSVYWYQQSLDQGLQFLIQYYNGEERAKGNILERFSAQQFPDLHSELNLSSLELGDSALYFCASSVSGGLAEAFFGQGTRLTVV.

This CDR3 is CAATVGTGYEQYF. CDR3 DNA: TGTGCCGCTACCGTTGGGACTGGCTACGAGCAGTACTTC. The chain recombines TRBV6-6 with TRBJ2-7; the D gene is possibly TRBD2 (6 bases). The CDR3 spans 13 residues. V was clipped by 11 bases and J by 3 bases, with 17 bases between them. The V gene's germline CDR1 is MNHNY and CDR2 SVGAGI (reference sequence).

The J gene is TRBJ2-7, the V gene TRBV28, with a weak D call TRBD1 (5 bases). This CDR3 has 16 residues. The germline gives CDR1 MDHEN, CDR2 SYDVKM. Trimming stripped 1 base from V and 0 bases from J, with 13 bases between. The CDR3 spells CASSLSTAEISYEQYF. CDR3 nucleotide sequence: TGTGCCAGCAGTTTATCGACAGCCGAGATCTCCTACGAGCAGTACTTC.

The count of this clone is one. The chain recombines TRBV28 with TRBJ2-2, with TRBD2 matching 9 bases. V shed 7 bases and J 0 bases; nucleotides not matched to a gene: 6. CDR1 MDHEN and CDR2 SYDVKM come from the germline V gene. The CDR3 spans 16 residues. The CDR3: CASTGSGRANTGELFF. The CDR3 DNA follows: TGTGCCAGCACCGGTAGCGGGAGAGCGAACACCGGGGAGCTGTTTTTT.

The chain couples TRBV6-5 to TRBJ2-1; no clear D. Germline loops: CDR1 MNHEY, CDR2 SVGAGI. Trimming shortened V by 6 bases and J by 5 bases, and 11 bases separated the two germline ends. The CDR3 is 13 residues long. The CDR3 reads CASRTPENNEQFF. The CDR3 DNA reads TGTGCCAGCAGAACTCCCGAGAACAATGAGCAGTTCTTC.

The genes are TRBV28 and TRBJ2-5; tentative D call: TRBD2 (5 bases). This CDR3 region has 15 residues. Per germline, CDR1 MDHEN and CDR2 SYDVKM. Trimming took 3 bases from V and 0 from J, leaving 11 bases between them. The CDR3 is CASSFVAKDQETQYF. For the CDR3, the DNA is TGTGCCAGCAGTTTTGTAGCGAAAGACCAAGAGACCCAGTACTTC.

Concerning this clone itself: Other nucleotide sequences in the sample specify the same CDR3. The V gene is TRBV5-1, the J gene TRBJ1-1, with 10 bases lining up with TRBD1. Unmatched junction bases numbered 1, after V lost 0 bases and J lost 5 bases. This CDR3 contains 14 residues. Germline assignment: CDR1 SGHRS and CDR2 YFSETQ. The CDR3 DNA follows: TGCGCCAGCAGCTTGGGACAGGGGGCGACTGAAGCTTTCTTT. Protein sequence: CASSLGQGATEAFF.

The chain couples TRBV25-1 to TRBJ2-7; TRBD1 agrees at 8 bases. V was pared by 5 bases and J by 5 bases, with 8 bases of the junction left unmatched. The length of the CDR3 is 14 residues. The germline gives CDR1 MGHDK, CDR2 SYGVNS. This chain's CDR3 is CASSLDRVPDEQYF. CDR3 coding DNA: TGTGCCAGCAGTCTGGACAGGGTACCCGACGAGCAGTACTTC.

The chain couples TRBV27 to TRBJ2-3; D is possibly TRBD2 (6 bases). CDR1 is MNHEY, CDR2 SMNVEV, per germline (reference sequence). Deletions cut 6 bases from V and 3 bases from J, with 19 bases between. The CDR3 is 16 amino acids. The DNA for the CDR3 is TGTGCCAGCAGCCCCGGAGGGTACCTAGCGACAGATACGCAGTATTTT. This sequence encodes CASSPGGYLATDTQYF.

The chain employs TRBV2 and TRBJ2-5, with 14 nucleotides matching TRBD2. J was trimmed by 5 bases and V by 11 bases; bases with no gene match: 7. CDR1 is SNHLY, CDR2 FYNNEI, per germline. This CDR3 region has 14 residues. The CDR3 DNA reads TGTGCCGGGACTAGCGGGAGAAATGGTGAGACCCAGTACTTC. Amino acids: CAGTSGRNGETQYF. Looking up the rest from reference TRBV2 and TRBJ2-5 gives the full variable domain: EPEVTQTPSHQVTQMGQEVILRCVPISNHLYFYWYRQILGQKVEFLVSFYNNEISEKSEIFDDQFSVERPDGSNFTLKIRSTKLEDSAMYFCAGTSGRNGETQYFGPGTRLLVL.

The rearrangement joins TRBV14 to TRBJ1-3; D gene ambiguous. The V gene's germline CDR1 is SGHDN and CDR2 FVKESK. Trimming shortened V by 0 bases and J by 2 bases, and 17 bases separated the two germline ends. This CDR3 comprises 18 residues. The CDR3 coding sequence is TGTGCCAGCAGCCAAGATCACCGCCAATACTACCCTGGAAACACCATATATTTT. Residues: CASSQDHRQYYPGNTIYF.

The chain is built from TRBV7-8 and TRBJ2-3; 7 bases are a match to TRBD2. Germline-derived CDR1 and CDR2 are SGHVS and FQNEAQ. The CDR3 is 17 residues long. The trim removed 1 base at V and 4 bases at J, leaving 11 bases unmatched. The CDR3 reads CASSLVVAGRPPDTQYF. CDR3 DNA: TGTGCCAGCAGCTTAGTAGTAGCGGGCCGTCCTCCAGATACGCAGTATTTT.

The chain combines TRBV11-3 with TRBJ2-2; TRBD1 might be the D (5 bases). Germline CDR1 is SGHNT and CDR2 is YENEEA. CDR3 length equals 15 residues. V shed 1 base and J shed 2 bases, with 8 bases lying between them. CDR3 sequence: CASSLGTPNTGELFF. CDR3 DNA: TGTGCCAGCAGCTTAGGGACACCAAACACCGGGGAGCTGTTTTTT. The entire variable domain, with the rest obtained from reference TRBV11-3 and TRBJ2-2, is as follows: EAGVVQSPRYKIIEKKQPVAFWCNPISGHNTLYWYLQNLGQGPELLIRYENEEAVDDSQLPKDRFSAERLKGVDSTLKIQPAELGDSAVYLCASSLGTPNTGELFFGEGSRLTVL.

J is TRBJ2-3 and V is TRBV7-6; 8 bases match TRBD2. V was clipped by 8 bases and J by 3 bases; unmatched bases: 4. The CDR3 is 13 amino acids. Per the germline V gene, CDR1 is SGHVS and CDR2 is FNYEAQ. The CDR3: CASGSGGTDTQYF. The CDR3 DNA sequence: TGTGCCAGCGGTTCGGGGGGGACAGATACGCAGTATTTT.

This chain links TRBV21-1 with TRBJ2-7; TRBD2 reflects the table's D call only, with no check against the DNA. TRBV21-1 constitutes a pseudogene. The CDR3 extends over 12 amino acids. The CDR3 spells CASSKECREQYF. CDR3 coding DNA: TGTGCCAGCAGCAAAGAATGCCGGGAGCAGTACTTC.

This clone has only one observation. The chain combines TRBV5-4 with TRBJ2-7; unclear D gene. Germline V gene lookup returns CDR1 SGHNT and CDR2 YYREEE (reference sequence). This CDR3 contains 14 residues. Trimming removed 4 bases at V and 0 bases at J, with 11 bases between. CDR3: CASSSSTYSYEQYF. DNA of the CDR3: TGTGCCAGCAGCAGCTCTACCTACTCCTACGAGCAGTACTTC.

The chain employs TRBV29-1 and TRBJ1-2, with 9 bases that match TRBD1. The length of the CDR3 is 17 residues. V lost 0 bases to trimming and J lost 4 bases; unmatched junction nucleotides: 12. Germline-derived CDR1 and CDR2 are SQVTM and ANQGSEA. This CDR3 is CSVEDGLQGAGGYGYTF. The CDR3 DNA reads TGCAGCGTTGAAGATGGGCTACAGGGGGCAGGAGGCTATGGCTACACCTTC.

The chain links TRBV2 to TRBJ2-2; 7 positions agree with TRBD2. J gave up 0 bases and V 10 bases, and 14 bases lay outside the gene matches. The CDR3 totals 17 residues. Per germline, CDR1 SNHLY and CDR2 FYNNEI. CDR3 in DNA: TGTGCCACCAGACAAGGCCGCGGGAGAACGAACACCGGGGAGCTGTTTTTT. This translates into CATRQGRGRTNTGELFF.

In the case of this clone: No conserved phenylalanine or tryptophan is present at the end of the CDR3, so a read error is the likely explanation. No DNA is shown, since the ends of the CDR3 on it are uncertain; the CDR3 is the one TCRdb lists. The chain couples TRBV28 to TRBJ2-7; the D call of TRBD1 is as the table states it, not checked on the DNA. The CDR3 contains 8 residues when both ends are counted. Germline assignment: CDR1 MDHEN and CDR2 SYDVKM. CDR3 residues: CASRGGTL.

The J gene is TRBJ2-7, the V gene TRBV18, with a tentative D call TRBD1 (5 bases). Germline lookup yields CDR1 KGHSH and CDR2 LQKENI. With 0 bases removed from V and 2 bases from J, the gap between germline ends came to 17 bases. This CDR3 is built from 17 residues. As DNA, the CDR3 is TGTGCCAGCTCACCACCCTGGGGCCAGGGTAGTACCTACGAGCAGTACTTC. Translated, it gives CASSPPWGQGSTYEQYF.

The rearrangement links TRBV5-1 to TRBJ2-7; TRBD2 agrees at 10 bases. The junction had 9 bases not matched to a gene; V was cut back by 3 bases and J by 3 bases. The CDR3 totals 16 residues. Germline-derived CDR1 and CDR2 are SGHRS and YFSETQ. The CDR3 sequence: CASSWFASGGNYEQYF. DNA for the CDR3: TGCGCCAGCAGCTGGTTCGCTAGCGGGGGTAACTACGAGCAGTACTTC.

The chain couples TRBV6-1 to TRBJ1-2, with D unclear. CDR1 and CDR2 (germline): MNHNS, SASEGT. There are 16 residues in the CDR3. V was trimmed by 2 bases and J by 0 bases, leaving 13 bases between them. Here the CDR3 DNA reads TGTGCCAGCAGTGAAACCATTCCGAGGGCTAACTATGGCTACACCTTC. It specifies CASSETIPRANYGYTF.

The rearrangement joins TRBV30 to TRBJ1-2; D is unresolved. The CDR3 length is 14 residues. Trimming removed 5 bases at V and 1 base at J, with 14 bases between. Germline V lookup: CDR1 GTSNPN, CDR2 SVGIG (reference sequence). The DNA of the CDR3 is TGTGCCTGGGAGTTCTTTAGTCATAACTATGGCTACACCTTC. Translating gives CAWEFFSHNYGYTF.

The chain has TRBV28 and TRBJ1-5; maybe TRBD1 (5 bases). Trimming removed 1 base at V and 16 bases at J, with 23 bases between. The CDR3 runs 15 residues. Germline CDR1 is MDHEN and CDR2 is SYDVKM. DNA for the CDR3: TGTGCCAGCAGTTTATACCCGGGGGGGACCCCCGTAGGACATTTT. Its translation: CASSLYPGGTPVGHF. The variable domain in full, with the rest retrieved from reference TRBV28 and TRBJ1-5, is DVKVTQSSRYLVKRTGEKVFLECVQDMDHENMFWYRQDPGLGLRLIYFSYDVKMKEKGDIPEGYSVSREKKERFSLILESASTNQTSMYLCASSLYPGGTPVGHFGDGTRLSIL.

This clone has just one count. This chain links TRBV5-1 with TRBJ2-5; TRBD2 agrees at 11 bases. Germline assignment: CDR1 SGHRS and CDR2 YFSETQ. V was clipped by 2 bases and J by 3 bases; unmatched bases: 9. CDR3 length: 17 amino acids. The CDR3 nucleotides are TGCGCCAGCAGCTTCTGGCCACTAGCGGGAGAAGAAGAGACCCAGTACTTC. Its protein is CASSFWPLAGEEETQYF.